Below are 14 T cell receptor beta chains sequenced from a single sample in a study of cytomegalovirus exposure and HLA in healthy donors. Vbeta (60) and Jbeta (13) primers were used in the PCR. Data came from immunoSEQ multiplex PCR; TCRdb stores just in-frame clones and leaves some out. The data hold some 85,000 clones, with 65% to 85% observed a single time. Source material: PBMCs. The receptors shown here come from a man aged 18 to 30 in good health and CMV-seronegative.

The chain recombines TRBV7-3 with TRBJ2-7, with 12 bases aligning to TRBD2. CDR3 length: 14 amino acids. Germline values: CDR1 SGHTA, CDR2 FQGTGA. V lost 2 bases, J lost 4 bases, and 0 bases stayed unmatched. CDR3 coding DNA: TGTGCCAGCAGCTTACTAGCGGGAGGGTACGAGCAGTACTTC. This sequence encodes CASSLLAGGYEQYF.

The CDR3 region has the DNA TGCAGCTTCCAATCTGGAAACACCATATATTTT. Amino acids: CSFQSGNTIYF. The chain links TRBV29-1 to TRBJ1-3; D remains unclear. Germline lookup yields CDR1 SQVTM and CDR2 ANQGSEA. CDR3 size: 11 residues. V was trimmed by 8 bases and J by 1 base, leaving 6 bases between them.

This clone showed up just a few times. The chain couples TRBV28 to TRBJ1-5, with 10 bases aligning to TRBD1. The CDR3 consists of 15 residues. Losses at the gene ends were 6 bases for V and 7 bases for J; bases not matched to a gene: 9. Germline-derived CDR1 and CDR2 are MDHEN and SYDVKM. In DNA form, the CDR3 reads TGTGCCAGCAGCCACGGACAGGGGGGGAGCCAGCCCCAGCATTTT. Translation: CASSHGQGGSQPQHF.

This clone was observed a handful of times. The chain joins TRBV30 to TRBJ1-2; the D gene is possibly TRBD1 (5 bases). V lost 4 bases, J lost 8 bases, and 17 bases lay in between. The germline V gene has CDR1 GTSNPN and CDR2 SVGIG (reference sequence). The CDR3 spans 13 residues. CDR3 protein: CAWTPPGRGGYTF. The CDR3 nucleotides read TGTGCCTGGACTCCCCCGGGGCGGGGGGGCTACACCTTC.

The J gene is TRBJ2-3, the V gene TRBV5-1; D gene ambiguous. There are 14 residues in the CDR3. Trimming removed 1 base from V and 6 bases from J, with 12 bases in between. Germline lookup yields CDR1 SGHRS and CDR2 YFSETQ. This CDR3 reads CASSLLYSRDTQYF. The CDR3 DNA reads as TGCGCCAGCAGCTTGTTGTATTCTCGGGATACGCAGTATTTT.

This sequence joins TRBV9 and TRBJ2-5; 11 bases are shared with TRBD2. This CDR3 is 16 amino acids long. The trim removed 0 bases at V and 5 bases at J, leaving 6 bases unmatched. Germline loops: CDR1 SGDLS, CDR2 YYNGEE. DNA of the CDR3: TGTGCCAGCAGCGTAGTTAGCGGGAGGGCCGGTGAGACCCAGTACTTC. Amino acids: CASSVVSGRAGETQYF.

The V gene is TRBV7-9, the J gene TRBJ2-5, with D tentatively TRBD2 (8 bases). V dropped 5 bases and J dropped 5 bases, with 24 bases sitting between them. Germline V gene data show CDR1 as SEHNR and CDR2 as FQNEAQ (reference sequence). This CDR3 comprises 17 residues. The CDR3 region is CASSAPGLGGGSETQYF. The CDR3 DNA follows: TGTGCCAGCAGCGCACCGGGACTAGGGGGCGGCAGTGAGACCCAGTACTTC.

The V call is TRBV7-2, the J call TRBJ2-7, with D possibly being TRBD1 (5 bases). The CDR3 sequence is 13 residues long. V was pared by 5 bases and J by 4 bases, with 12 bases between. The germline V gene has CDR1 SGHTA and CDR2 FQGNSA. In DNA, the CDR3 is TGTGCCAGCAGCCTAAGGCAGGGATACGAGCAGTACTTC. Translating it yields CASSLRQGYEQYF.

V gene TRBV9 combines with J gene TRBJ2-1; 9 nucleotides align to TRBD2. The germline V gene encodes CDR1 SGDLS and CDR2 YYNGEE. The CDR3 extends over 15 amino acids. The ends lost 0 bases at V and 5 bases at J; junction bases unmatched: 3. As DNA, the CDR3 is TGTGCCAGCAGCGTAGCACTAGCGGGCAACAATGAGCAGTTCTTC. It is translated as CASSVALAGNNEQFF.

The CDR3 bases are TGTGCCAGCAGCGTAGACGGAGCTATCTCTGGAAACACCATATATTTT. Protein sequence: CASSVDGAISGNTIYF. This sequence joins TRBV9 and TRBJ1-3; the D is unclear. The V gene lost 0 bases and the J gene lost 0 bases, with 10 bases spanning the gap. Per germline, CDR1 SGDLS and CDR2 YYNGEE. CDR3 length equals 16 residues. Drawing the rest from reference TRBV9 and TRBJ1-3, the complete variable domain is DSGVTQTPKHLITATGQRVTLRCSPRSGDLSVYWYQQSLDQGLQFLIQYYNGEERAKGNILERFSAQQFPDLHSELNLSSLELGDSALYFCASSVDGAISGNTIYFGEGSWLTVV.

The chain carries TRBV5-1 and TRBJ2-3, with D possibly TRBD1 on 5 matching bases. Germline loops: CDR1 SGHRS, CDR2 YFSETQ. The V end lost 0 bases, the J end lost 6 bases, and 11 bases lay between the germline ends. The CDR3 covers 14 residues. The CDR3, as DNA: TGCGCCAGCAGCTTGGCCTCAGGGTGGGATACGCAGTATTTT. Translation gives CASSLASGWDTQYF. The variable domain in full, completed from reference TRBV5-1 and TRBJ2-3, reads KAGVTQTPRYLIKTRGQQVTLSCSPISGHRSVSWYQQTPGQGLQFLFEYFSETQRNKGNFPGRFSGRQFSNSRSEMNVSTLELGDSALYLCASSLASGWDTQYFGPGTRLTVL.

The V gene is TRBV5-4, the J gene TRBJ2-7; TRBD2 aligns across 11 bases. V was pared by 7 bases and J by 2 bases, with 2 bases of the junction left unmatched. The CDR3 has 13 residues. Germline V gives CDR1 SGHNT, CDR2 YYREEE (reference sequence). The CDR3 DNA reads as TGTGCCAGCGGACTAGCGGGTACCTACGAGCAGTACTTC. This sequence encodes CASGLAGTYEQYF.

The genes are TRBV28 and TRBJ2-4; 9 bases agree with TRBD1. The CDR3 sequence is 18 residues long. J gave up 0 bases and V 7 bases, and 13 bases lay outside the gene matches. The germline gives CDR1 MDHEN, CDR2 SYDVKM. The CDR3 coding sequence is TGTGCCAGCATGCCCCGGGACAGGGACGGATTAGCCAAAAACATTCAGTACTTC. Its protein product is CASMPRDRDGLAKNIQYF.

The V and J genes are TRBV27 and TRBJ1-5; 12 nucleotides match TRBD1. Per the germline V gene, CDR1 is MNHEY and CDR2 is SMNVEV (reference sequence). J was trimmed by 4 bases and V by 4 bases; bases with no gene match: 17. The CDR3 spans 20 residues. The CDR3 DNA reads TGTGCCAGCAGTTCGCCAATATCCGGGACAGGGGGCCTTCGGAATCAGCCCCAGCATTTT. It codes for CASSSPISGTGGLRNQPQHF.